What follows are 14 T cell receptor beta chains derived from one specimen sequenced in a study of blood T cell repertoires in COVID-19. Produced via immunoSEQ multiplex PCR; TCRdb's table is partial and in-frame only. The data show about 300,000 clones, with just over 85% seen just once and about 4.2% held by the top ten. Sequencing was carried out using PBMCs or T cells enriched from blood (not recorded which). The receptors here all came from a man under 40 who had recovered from COVID-19.

The gene calls are TRBV5-1 and TRBJ2-3, with 9 bases identical to TRBD2. V gave up 4 bases and J gave up 0 bases; unmatched junction bases: 15. The germline gives CDR1 SGHRS, CDR2 YFSETQ. The CDR3 has 19 residues. For the CDR3, the DNA is TGCGCCAGCAGCCGGCAATTTCAGGTCCTAGCGGGGAGCACAGATACGCAGTATTTT. Translation gives CASSRQFQVLAGSTDTQYF. Filled out from reference TRBV5-1 and TRBJ2-3, the complete variable domain reads KAGVTQTPRYLIKTRGQQVTLSCSPISGHRSVSWYQQTPGQGLQFLFEYFSETQRNKGNFPGRFSGRQFSNSRSEMNVSTLELGDSALYLCASSRQFQVLAGSTDTQYFGPGTRLTVL.

V and J are TRBV7-9 and TRBJ1-1; unclear D gene. V lost 2 bases to trimming and J lost 7 bases, with 8 bases between them. The CDR3 consists of 12 residues. In germline, CDR1 is SEHNR, CDR2 FQNEAQ (reference sequence). The CDR3 nucleotides read TGTGCCAGCAGCTTATTCACTTTTGAAGCTTTCTTT. Protein product: CASSLFTFEAFF.

Details on this clone: The identical CDR3 is also encoded by other nucleotide sequences in the sample. The chain links TRBV3-1 (or the pseudogene TRBV3-2) to TRBJ2-5; tentative D call: TRBD2 (5 bases). The CDR3 is made up of 12 amino acids. The V end was cut by 6 bases, the J end by 5 bases, with 10 bases between. CDR1 and CDR2 (germline): LGHDT, YNNKEL (reference sequence). The DNA of the CDR3 is TGTGCCAGCAGTCCACGGGGTGAGACCCAGTACTTC. This sequence encodes CASSPRGETQYF.

The chain combines TRBV12-5 with TRBJ2-7; TRBD1 agrees at 11 bases. The ends lost 5 bases at V and 3 bases at J; junction bases unmatched: 3. The CDR3 spans 14 residues. CDR1 and CDR2 (germline): LGHNT, FRNRAP. The CDR3, as DNA: TGTGCTAGTGGTCGGGACAGGGGGTACTACGAGCAGTACTTC. Encoded protein: CASGRDRGYYEQYF. Full variable domain (rest looked up from reference TRBV12-5 and TRBJ2-7): DARVTQTPRHKVTEMGQEVTMRCQPILGHNTVFWYRQTMMQGLELLAYFRNRAPLDDSGMPKDRFSAEMPDATLATLKIQPSEPRDSAVYFCASGRDRGYYEQYFGPGTRLTVT.

The chain joins TRBV5-1 to TRBJ2-5; TRBD2 matches at 15 bases. The V gene's germline CDR1 is SGHRS and CDR2 YFSETQ. Unmatched junction bases numbered 8, after V lost 6 bases and J lost 5 bases. The CDR3 is made up of 16 amino acids. In DNA, the CDR3 is TGCGCCAGCACTAGGACTAGCGGGAGGGCCCGGGAGACCCAGTACTTC. It translates to CASTRTSGRARETQYF.

The CDR3 nucleotides are TGCGCCAGCAGCCGGGGGGAGGGATTCACAGATACGCAGTATTTT. Translated: CASSRGEGFTDTQYF. The J gene is TRBJ2-3, the V gene TRBV4-1; 7 bases map to TRBD2. The J segment lost 2 bases and the V segment lost 4 bases, leaving 6 bases of the junction unmatched. The germline V gene has CDR1 MGHRA and CDR2 YSYEKL. The CDR3 has 15 amino acids.

The V gene is TRBV7-2, the J gene TRBJ1-1; D might be TRBD1 (5 bases). The germline V and J ends were trimmed by 2 bases and 1 base, with 11 bases remaining between them. CDR1 SGHTA and CDR2 FQGNSA come from the germline V gene. This CDR3 contains 15 residues. CDR3 DNA: TGTGCCAGCAGCTTAAGGGGCAGGGAGAACACTGAAGCTTTCTTT. It codes for CASSLRGRENTEAFF.

This sequence joins TRBV7-9 and TRBJ1-4; D might be TRBD1 (6 bases). The length of the CDR3 is 19 residues. Per germline, CDR1 SEHNR and CDR2 FQNEAQ (reference sequence). Trimming pared 5 bases from V and 8 bases from J, leaving 30 bases between. The CDR3 bases are TGTGCCAGCAGCCCCCGGACAGTGGGGCCCGGCCCGCTTGGGGAAAAACTGTTTTTT. Protein: CASSPRTVGPGPLGEKLFF. Variable domain in full (rest from reference TRBV7-9 and TRBJ1-4): DTGVSQNPRHKITKRGQNVTFRCDPISEHNRLYWYRQTLGQGPEFLTYFQNEAQLEKSRLLSDRFSAERPKGSFSTLEIQRTEQGDSAMYLCASSPRTVGPGPLGEKLFFGSGTQLSVL.

The rearrangement links TRBV7-6 to TRBJ2-3, with 10 bases identical to TRBD2. V lost 2 bases and J lost 5; bases outside the gene matches: 13. The germline V gene encodes CDR1 SGHVS and CDR2 FNYEAQ. This CDR3 is 18 amino acids long. The CDR3 DNA reads as TGTGCCAGCAGCTTAAGGCTAGCGGGAGACCGCGGAGTAGATACGCAGTATTTT. This gives the protein CASSLRLAGDRGVDTQYF.

The rearrangement links TRBV15 to TRBJ2-4; 11 bases agree with TRBD1. Germline loops: CDR1 LNHNV, CDR2 YYDKDF (reference sequence). With V trimmed by 1 base and J by 8 bases, 4 bases remained unmatched. CDR3 length: 15 residues. The CDR3 protein is CATSRAGQGVYIQYF. As DNA, the CDR3 is TGTGCCACCAGCAGAGCGGGACAGGGGGTATACATTCAGTACTTC.

The chain links TRBV28 to TRBJ1-3; TRBD1 might be the D (5 bases). Germline V gene lookup returns CDR1 MDHEN and CDR2 SYDVKM. The CDR3 is 18 residues long. Trimming shortened V by 10 bases and J by 4 bases, and 29 bases separated the two germline ends. Here the CDR3 DNA reads TGTGCCACCTGCGGGCAGGGAGGACTCCGTTCGTTCGGAAACACCATATATTTT. Its translation: CATCGQGGLRSFGNTIYF.

The gene calls are TRBV7-2 and TRBJ2-3; the match to TRBD2 covers 7 bases. Losses at the gene ends were 5 bases for V and 9 bases for J; bases not matched to a gene: 14. Germline CDR1 reads SGHTA; CDR2 reads FQGNSA. This CDR3 has 15 amino acids. The CDR3 is CASSTMGREGTTQYF. The CDR3 DNA is TGTGCCAGCAGCACCATGGGCAGGGAGGGTACAACGCAGTATTTT. The variable domain in full, completed from reference TRBV7-2 and TRBJ2-3, reads GAGVSQSPSNKVTEKGKDVELRCDPISGHTALYWYRQSLGQGLEFLIYFQGNSAPDKSGLPSDRFSAERTGGSVSTLTIQRTQQEDSAVYLCASSTMGREGTTQYFGPGTRLTVL.

The CDR3, as DNA: TGCGCCAGCCGGGGACTAGAGAGCACCGGGGAGCTGTTTTTT. Translation: CASRGLESTGELFF. V and J are TRBV10-2 and TRBJ2-2; 8 positions match TRBD2. V gave up 8 bases and J gave up 4 bases; unmatched junction bases: 6. This CDR3 contains 14 residues. CDR1 and CDR2 from the germline V gene are WSHSY and SAAADI.

J is TRBJ1-6 and V is TRBV3-1 (or the pseudogene TRBV3-2); 8 bases agree with TRBD1. After removal of 4 bases from V and 8 bases from J, the junction contained 4 bases not matched to a gene. The germline gives CDR1 LGHDT, CDR2 YNNKEL (reference sequence). The length of the CDR3 is 14 residues. CDR3 sequence: CASSRQGSDSPLHF. DNA of the CDR3: TGTGCCAGCAGCCGACAGGGGTCCGATTCACCCCTCCACTTT.